Here is one T cell receptor beta chain with its context. Its target is unknown. V lost 2 bases, J lost 5 bases, and 4 bases stayed unmatched. The CDR3 spans 14 residues. Germline-derived CDR1 and CDR2 are KGHSH and LQKENI. Recently defined diagnostic criteria for definite or probable disease were fulfilled by Susac syndrome patients. The authors reverse transcribed roughly 0.5 to 1 ug RNA with random hexamers. The immunoSEQ assay covered 54 Vbeta and 13 Jbeta segments for CDR3. TCRdb passed the immunoSEQ multiplex PCR reads through MiXCR, listing each CDR3 protein once. The sample records about 210,000 distinct CDR3 sequences, 94% being singletons. The data originate from a study of CD8 T cells in Susac syndrome. Study-wide results and caveats: The CD4+ T cell repertoires, which came from Susac syndrome patients, showed no sign of clonal expansion. It was acknowledged in the study that its TCR sequencing and HLA analysis involved a relatively small number of individuals.

The clonotype comes from a human donor with Susac syndrome. The rearrangement links TRBV18 to TRBJ2-7, with TRBD1 matching over 9 bases. The specimen sequenced was CD4+ T cells from PBMCs. The chain's CDR3 is CASSPRTGDHEQYF. DNA for the CDR3: TGTGCCAGCTCACCAAGGACAGGGGACCACGAGCAGTACTTC.